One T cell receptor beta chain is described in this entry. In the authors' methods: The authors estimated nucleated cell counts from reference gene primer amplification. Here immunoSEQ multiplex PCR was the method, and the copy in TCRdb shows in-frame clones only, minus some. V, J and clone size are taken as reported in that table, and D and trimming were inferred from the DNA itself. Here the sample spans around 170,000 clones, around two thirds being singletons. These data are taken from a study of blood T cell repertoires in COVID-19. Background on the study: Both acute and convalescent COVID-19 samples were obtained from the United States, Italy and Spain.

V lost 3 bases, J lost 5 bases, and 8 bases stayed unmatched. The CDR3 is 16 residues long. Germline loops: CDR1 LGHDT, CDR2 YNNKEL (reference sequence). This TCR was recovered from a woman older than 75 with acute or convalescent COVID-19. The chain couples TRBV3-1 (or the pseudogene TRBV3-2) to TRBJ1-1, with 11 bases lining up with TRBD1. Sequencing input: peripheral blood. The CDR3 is CASSQGTGGIATEAFF. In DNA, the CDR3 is TGTGCCAGCAGCCAGGGGACAGGGGGAATAGCAACTGAAGCTTTCTTT.